One sample yielded the 10 T cell receptor beta chains listed below, sequenced in a study of blood T cells in healthy people across ages. Using a J-beta primer mix together with a sample-barcoded 5' primer, a second PCR was run for about 6 to 12 cycles. MiXCR was run by TCRdb on the 5' RACE reads, yielding one entry per CDR3 protein. The repertoire has 550,000 to 750,000 distinct CDR3 sequences, approximately 21% of them found once; the top ten carry approximately 3.6%. Sequenced material: blood. The origin of the receptors is a man in his 70s in good health.

The rearrangement uses TRBV2 and TRBJ2-1, with D maybe TRBD2 (6 bases). This CDR3 spans 14 amino acids. V was pared by 6 bases and J by 10 bases, with 19 bases between. Germline V gene lookup returns CDR1 SNHLY and CDR2 FYNNEI. This chain's CDR3 is CASRGEAGFGEQFF. CDR3 in DNA: TGTGCCAGCAGGGGTGAGGCGGGGTTTGGAGAGCAGTTCTTC.

The CDR3 DNA follows: TGCAGCGTTGGAGCGGGTCCCGGAGAGACCCAGTACTTC. Its translation is CSVGAGPGETQYF. This sequence joins TRBV29-1 and TRBJ2-5, with D maybe TRBD2 (6 bases). Germline V gene data show CDR1 as SQVTM and CDR2 as ANQGSEA. V lost 4 bases to trimming and J lost 4 bases, with 13 bases between them. The CDR3 has 13 residues.

In its sample, this clonotype was seen a few times. This rearrangement joins TRBV29-1 to TRBJ2-5, with D tentatively TRBD2 (6 bases). Germline CDR1 and CDR2: SQVTM and ANQGSEA. V was cut by 7 bases and J by 3 bases, with 15 bases left in between. The CDR3 spans 13 residues. As DNA, the CDR3 is TGCAGCGCGAAGGCTGGCGGGAAAGAGACCCAGTACTTC. It codes for CSAKAGGKETQYF.

This clonotype was seen a few times. The J gene is TRBJ1-3, the V gene TRBV3-1; no clear D. The CDR3 loop spans 17 amino acids. The V gene's germline CDR1 is LGHDT and CDR2 YNNKEL (reference sequence). Between the trimmed V and J ends, which lost 3 bases and 0 bases, there was a span of 15 bases. In nucleotides, the CDR3 is TGTGCCAGCAGCCACACCCACCAGGCGAGCTCTGGAAACACCATATATTTT. Its protein product is CASSHTHQASSGNTIYF.

This clonotype was picked up many times. Compared with germline, one end of the junction differs, possibly owing to a read error. This chain links TRBV5-1 with TRBJ2-5, with D possibly being TRBD1 (6 bases). Near its end, the DNA agrees better with TRBJ2-1, so the J call may be wrong. This CDR3 contains 13 residues. CDR1 and CDR2 (germline): SGHRS, YFSETQ. The CDR3 DNA follows: TGTGCCAGCAGCTTGGGTCAGGGGAATGAGCAGTTCTTC. Its translation is CASSLGQGNEQFF.

V and J are TRBV28 and TRBJ2-5; D may be TRBD1 (6 bases). With 3 bases removed from V and 0 bases from J, the gap between germline ends came to 11 bases. CDR3 length: 15 residues. From germline, CDR1 is MDHEN and CDR2 SYDVKM. The CDR3 spells CASSFFDRHQETQYF. DNA of the CDR3: TGTGCCAGCAGTTTCTTTGACAGGCACCAAGAGACCCAGTACTTC.

This clonotype was detected ten times or more. V is TRBV5-1 and J is TRBJ2-7; 8 bases are shared with TRBD1. CDR3 length equals 18 residues. V dropped 0 bases and J dropped 2; count of bases not matched to a gene: 13. The germline CDR1 and CDR2 sequences are SGHRS and YFSETQ. Here the CDR3 reads CASSLAPGTGYTTYEQYF. The CDR3 DNA follows: TGCGCCAGCAGCTTGGCTCCCGGGACAGGCTATACAACCTACGAGCAGTACTTC.

This clonotype was seen repeatedly, ten times or more. The chain couples TRBV2 to TRBJ2-5, with 8 bases matching TRBD1. With 4 bases clipped from V and 2 bases from J, the junction kept 3 bases outside the gene matches. The germline CDR1 and CDR2 sequences are SNHLY and FYNNEI. The CDR3 is 14 amino acids. As DNA, the CDR3 is TGTGCCAGCAGTGGGACAGGGCCTCAAGAGACCCAGTACTTC. Its translation: CASSGTGPQETQYF.

CDR3 in amino acids: CASTRTSGEQFF. In DNA form, the CDR3 reads TGTGCCAGCACGAGGACTAGCGGGGAGCAGTTCTTC. V usage is TRBV6-5 and J usage is TRBJ2-1, with TRBD2 matching over 11 bases. The V gene's germline CDR1 is MNHEY and CDR2 SVGAGI. This CDR3 has 12 amino acids. V gave up 7 bases and J gave up 10 bases; unmatched junction bases: 3.

Ten or more counts support this clonotype. The genes are TRBV20-1 and TRBJ2-5; weak D call: TRBD1 (6 bases). Trimming stripped 4 bases from V and 3 bases from J, with 12 bases between. CDR1 and CDR2 from the germline V gene are DFQATT and SNEGSKA (reference sequence). The CDR3 spans 13 residues. In nucleotides, the CDR3 is TGCAGTGCTATGACAGGAATAAAAGAGACCCAGTACTTC. Amino acids: CSAMTGIKETQYF.